These 32 T cell receptor beta chains were sequenced from one sample in a study of cytomegalovirus exposure and HLA in healthy donors. PCR was performed using 60 Vbeta and 13 Jbeta primers. This table comes from immunoSEQ multiplex PCR, and its TCRdb copy is limited to in-frame clones, with some not included. This sample has fewer than 200,000 clones; approximately 80% occur once, and the top ten carry about a tenth. Source material: PBMCs. The source is a man younger than 35 in good health and CMV-seropositive.

The chain carries TRBV2 and TRBJ1-1; 7 nucleotides match TRBD1. The CDR3 runs 17 residues. Germline V gene lookup returns CDR1 SNHLY and CDR2 FYNNEI. Germline trimming cut 1 base from V and 4 bases from J; bases unmatched to any gene: 12. DNA of the CDR3: TGTGCCAGCAGTGAAGGAAAACCGGGACAGTGGGGCACTGAAGCTTTCTTT. It codes for CASSEGKPGQWGTEAFF.

The chain combines TRBV2 with TRBJ2-1, with D possibly matching TRBD2 (5 bases). Germline assignment: CDR1 SNHLY and CDR2 FYNNEI. Trimming stripped 1 base from V and 6 bases from J, with 7 bases between. The CDR3 contains 13 residues. The CDR3 loop reads CASSEVLVNEQFF. CDR3 sequence (DNA): TGTGCCAGCAGTGAAGTACTAGTCAATGAGCAGTTCTTC.

The gene calls are TRBV2 and TRBJ2-1, with 8 bases that match TRBD2. The CDR3 runs 14 residues. The V and J ends lost 1 base and 6 bases, in that order; junction bases with no gene match: 2. CDR1 is SNHLY and CDR2 is FYNNEI in the germline V gene. CDR3 nucleotide sequence: TGTGCCAGCAGTGAAGTACGGGGGGGCAATGAGCAGTTCTTC. This sequence encodes CASSEVRGGNEQFF.

V and J are TRBV29-1 and TRBJ2-7; 13 nucleotides match TRBD2. The CDR3 is made up of 14 amino acids. Germline CDR1 SQVTM, CDR2 ANQGSEA. After removal of 7 bases from V and 3 bases from J, the junction contained 6 bases not matched to a gene. As DNA, the CDR3 is TGCAGCGCGCTACTAGCGGGAGGGTACTACGAGCAGTACTTC. Its translation is CSALLAGGYYEQYF.

V and J are TRBV2 and TRBJ2-5; TRBD2 matches 9 bases. The ends lost 7 bases at V and 0 bases at J; junction bases unmatched: 15. The germline CDR1 and CDR2 sequences are SNHLY and FYNNEI. This CDR3 has 18 residues. CDR3 DNA sequence: TGTGCCAGCATTGCCCGACTAGCGGTGAGCTCGTACCAAGAGACCCAGTACTTC. Translating it yields CASIARLAVSSYQETQYF.

The gene calls are TRBV18 and TRBJ1-2; D gene ambiguous. Per germline, CDR1 KGHSH and CDR2 LQKENI. This CDR3 contains 13 residues. The ends were cut back, 2 bases at V and 3 bases at J, with 7 bases in the middle. This chain's CDR3 is CASSPGSHYGYTF. CDR3 in DNA: TGTGCCAGCTCACCAGGGAGCCACTATGGCTACACCTTC.

The chain couples TRBV28 to TRBJ2-7; 11 positions agree with TRBD2. CDR1 is MDHEN, CDR2 SYDVKM, per germline. The CDR3 consists of 16 residues. The ends lost 4 bases at V and 3 bases at J; junction bases unmatched: 8. Written as DNA, the CDR3 is TGTGCCAGCAGTTCCACTAGCGGGGGACTTAACTACGAGCAGTACTTC. Its protein is CASSSTSGGLNYEQYF.

V gene TRBV15 combines with J gene TRBJ2-6; no firm D call. This CDR3 contains 14 residues. Trimming stripped 9 bases from V and 1 base from J, with 10 bases between. In germline, CDR1 is LNHNV, CDR2 YYDKDF (reference sequence). CDR3 sequence (DNA): TGTGCCACTCAATGGGCGTCTGGGGCCAACGTCCTGACTTTC. Its translation: CATQWASGANVLTF.

The rearrangement uses TRBV27 and TRBJ2-1; D possibly corresponds to TRBD1 (6 bases). Germline V gene sequence: CDR1 MNHEY, CDR2 SMNVEV (reference sequence). This CDR3 spans 12 amino acids. The V end was cut by 6 bases, the J end by 11 bases, with 14 bases between. The CDR3 nucleotides are TGTGCCAGCAGAGGATGGACAGAGCAGCAGTTCTTC. Amino acid sequence: CASRGWTEQQFF.

The gene calls are TRBV7-9 and TRBJ2-5; perhaps TRBD1 as D (6 bases). The germline V gene encodes CDR1 SEHNR and CDR2 FQNEAQ (reference sequence). With 2 bases removed from V and 5 bases from J, the gap between germline ends came to 24 bases. The CDR3 covers 18 residues. CDR3 sequence reads: CASSLTERFTGFQETQYF. For the CDR3, the DNA is TGTGCCAGCAGCTTAACCGAGAGATTTACAGGGTTCCAGGAGACCCAGTACTTC.

The chain employs TRBV19 and TRBJ1-5, with TRBD1 matching over 9 bases. Unmatched junction bases numbered 12, after V lost 5 bases and J lost 4 bases. The CDR3 runs to 17 residues. CDR1 and CDR2 (germline): LNHDA, SQIVND (reference sequence). CDR3 region: CASSRTDTGGRNQPQHF. CDR3 in DNA: TGTGCCAGTAGTCGGACGGACACAGGGGGCAGGAATCAGCCCCAGCATTTT.

V is TRBV29-1 and J is TRBJ2-7, with 7 bases identical to TRBD1. CDR1 and CDR2 from the germline V gene are SQVTM and ANQGSEA. With 6 bases clipped from V and 4 bases from J, the junction kept 6 bases outside the gene matches. The CDR3 has 12 residues. Here the CDR3 DNA reads TGCAGCGTGAGTGAGGGGGCTTACGAGCAGTACTTC. It specifies CSVSEGAYEQYF.

CDR3 sequence: CASSRDRGNYGYTF. Here the CDR3 DNA reads TGTGCCAGCAGCCGTGACAGGGGCAACTATGGCTACACCTTC. V and J are TRBV14 and TRBJ1-2; TRBD1 matches at 8 bases. Germline trimming cut 4 bases from V and 2 bases from J; bases unmatched to any gene: 3. There are 14 residues in the CDR3. CDR1 is SGHDN, CDR2 FVKESK, per germline.

J is TRBJ1-6 and V is TRBV19; 8 nucleotides line up with TRBD1. Germline V CDR1 and CDR2: LNHDA, SQIVND (reference sequence). V shed 5 bases and J 8 bases; nucleotides not matched to a gene: 5. The length of the CDR3 is 14 residues. DNA of the CDR3: TGTGCCAGTAGTTCGGGGACAGGTTATTCACCCCTCCACTTT. Translation gives CASSSGTGYSPLHF. Together with reference TRBV19 and TRBJ1-6, the CDR3 gives the full variable domain: DGGITQSPKYLFRKEGQNVTLSCEQNLNHDAMYWYRQDPGQGLRLIYYSQIVNDFQKGDIAEGYSVSREKKESFPLTVTSAQKNPTAFYLCASSSGTGYSPLHFGNGTRLTVT.

The chain couples TRBV5-1 to TRBJ1-2, with D perhaps TRBD1 (5 bases). CDR3 length: 16 amino acids. In germline, CDR1 is SGHRS, CDR2 YFSETQ. Trimming cost V 0 bases and J 2 bases, with 14 bases left between them. This chain's CDR3 is CASSLDAGPGNYGYTF. CDR3 DNA: TGCGCCAGCAGCTTGGACGCGGGGCCCGGGAACTATGGCTACACCTTC.

To note about this clone: This sample also contains other DNA sequences that code for the same CDR3. The rearrangement uses TRBV18 and TRBJ1-5; TRBD1 might be the D (5 bases). Germline V lookup: CDR1 KGHSH, CDR2 LQKENI. V was shortened by 2 bases and J by 2 bases, with 19 bases between the two germline ends. This CDR3 comprises 18 residues. Here the CDR3 reads CASSPIVRGCAGNQPQHF. In DNA, the CDR3 is TGTGCCAGCTCACCAATCGTAAGGGGCTGCGCAGGCAATCAGCCCCAGCATTTT.

The CDR3 here is CASSLGPGGNQPQHF. CDR3 bases: TGTGCCAGCAGCTTAGGGCCAGGGGGTAATCAGCCCCAGCATTTT. The V and J genes are TRBV7-2 and TRBJ1-5; 7 bases fit TRBD1. The CDR3 is 15 amino acids. Germline trimming cut 1 base from V and 4 bases from J; bases unmatched to any gene: 4. CDR1 and CDR2 (germline): SGHTA, FQGNSA.

The chain joins TRBV6-6 to TRBJ1-6; D gene uncertain. Germline CDR1 reads MNHNY; CDR2 reads SVGAGI (reference sequence). The V end lost 1 base, the J end lost 10 bases, and 11 bases lay between the germline ends. The CDR3 is 14 residues long. The CDR3 here is CASSYFRERSPLHF. Here the CDR3 DNA reads TGTGCCAGCAGTTACTTTCGGGAACGATCACCCCTCCACTTT.

The chain links TRBV19 to TRBJ2-7; 14 nucleotides align to TRBD2. J lost 3 bases, V lost 7 bases, and 2 bases had no gene match. The CDR3 consists of 14 residues. Per the germline V gene, CDR1 is LNHDA and CDR2 is SQIVND (reference sequence). For the CDR3, the DNA is TGTGCCAGTACCGGGACTAGCGGGAGCTACGAGCAGTACTTC. Translating it yields CASTGTSGSYEQYF.

This clone was seen more than once but under ten times. The CDR3 here is CASSLSGNLQETQYF. In DNA, the CDR3 is TGTGCCAGCAGCTTATCAGGGAACCTCCAAGAGACCCAGTACTTC. The chain uses TRBV5-4 and TRBJ2-5, with D possibly being TRBD1 (5 bases). Germline lookup yields CDR1 SGHNT and CDR2 YYREEE (reference sequence). This CDR3 contains 15 residues. V was trimmed by 2 bases and J by 1 base, leaving 12 bases between them.

This chain uses TRBV7-9 with TRBJ1-1, with D possibly being TRBD1 (6 bases). The CDR3 length is 14 residues. Germline CDR1 SEHNR, CDR2 FQNEAQ (reference sequence). V dropped 5 bases and J dropped 1 base, with 11 bases sitting between them. The CDR3 reads CASSVGQRNTEAFF. The CDR3 DNA follows: TGTGCCAGCAGCGTAGGACAGCGGAACACTGAAGCTTTCTTT.

V gene TRBV5-1 combines with J gene TRBJ2-7, with no clear D. Germline CDR1 reads SGHRS; CDR2 reads YFSETQ. The CDR3 consists of 13 residues. V lost 0 bases, J lost 3 bases, and 7 bases lay in between. CDR3 sequence: CASSLAGFYEQYF. CDR3 in DNA: TGCGCCAGCAGCTTGGCAGGATTCTACGAGCAGTACTTC.

V is TRBV19 and J is TRBJ2-7; 8 bases line up with TRBD2. J gave up 0 bases and V 2 bases, and 0 bases lay outside the gene matches. The CDR3 runs 14 residues. Germline CDR1 LNHDA, CDR2 SQIVND (reference sequence). CDR3 loop: CASSISGSSYEQYF. CDR3 DNA: TGTGCCAGTAGTATAAGCGGGAGCTCCTACGAGCAGTACTTC.

The gene calls are TRBV6-1 and TRBJ2-3; D is perhaps TRBD1 (5 bases). CDR1 MNHNS and CDR2 SASEGT come from the germline V gene. With 7 bases removed from V and 2 bases from J, the gap between germline ends came to 16 bases. The CDR3 extends over 15 amino acids. CDR3 coding DNA: TGTGCCAGCACAGAATCCCTGACAGTCACAGATACGCAGTATTTT. The encoded protein is CASTESLTVTDTQYF.

This clone came up a few times. The gene calls are TRBV5-6 and TRBJ1-1; 9 bases are shared with TRBD1. Germline lookup yields CDR1 SGHDT and CDR2 YYEEEE. Trimming took 4 bases from V and 2 from J; bases not matched to a gene: 9. The CDR3 contains 16 residues. As DNA, the CDR3 is TGTGCCAGCAGCCCCTTAGGGACAGGGCGAAACACTGAAGCTTTCTTT. Its protein is CASSPLGTGRNTEAFF. The variable domain in full, completed from reference TRBV5-6 and TRBJ1-1, reads DAGVTQSPTHLIKTRGQQVTLRCSPKSGHDTVSWYQQALGQGPQFIFQYYEEEERQRGNFPDRFSGHQFPNYSSELNVNALLLGDSALYLCASSPLGTGRNTEAFFGQGTRLTVV.

This chain joins TRBV5-4 and TRBJ1-6; D is undetermined. CDR1 is SGHNT, CDR2 YYREEE, per germline (reference sequence). There are 15 residues in the CDR3. Trimming left V 4 bases short and J 0 bases short, with 8 bases between. CDR3 amino acids: CASSPGSSYNSPLHF. The CDR3 DNA is TGTGCCAGCAGCCCGGGAAGCTCCTATAATTCACCCCTCCACTTT.

This clone has just a few counts. The gene calls are TRBV10-3 and TRBJ1-2; the match to TRBD1 covers 8 bases. The CDR3 runs to 13 residues. The V gene end was trimmed by 2 bases and the J gene end by 8 bases; junction bases not matched to a gene: 4. Germline CDR1 ENHRY, CDR2 SYGVKD. The CDR3 nucleotides read TGTGCCATCAGTGAGCAGGGGGCGAGAGGCTACACCTTC. As protein: CAISEQGARGYTF.

The chain recombines TRBV5-6 with TRBJ1-5; TRBD1 might be the D (5 bases). Trimming cost V 3 bases and J 4 bases, with 14 bases left between them. CDR1 SGHDT and CDR2 YYEEEE come from the germline V gene. The CDR3 is 15 residues long. This chain's CDR3 is CASSSGGVRNQPQHF. In nucleotides, the CDR3 is TGTGCCAGCAGCTCCGGAGGGGTAAGGAATCAGCCCCAGCATTTT.

The chain couples TRBV5-1 to TRBJ2-7, with 12 bases matching TRBD2. CDR3 size: 16 residues. The V gene end was trimmed by 2 bases and the J gene end by 5 bases; junction bases not matched to a gene: 8. CDR1 is SGHRS and CDR2 is YFSETQ in the germline V gene. The CDR3 DNA reads TGCGCCAGCAGCTTAAGACTAGCGGGAGCTTCCCACGAGCAGTACTTC. It is translated as CASSLRLAGASHEQYF.

The chain has TRBV6-5 and TRBJ2-3; 8 nucleotides line up with TRBD1. With V trimmed by 8 bases and J by 2 bases, 6 bases remained unmatched. The length of the CDR3 is 14 residues. The germline CDR1 and CDR2 sequences are MNHEY and SVGAGI. DNA for the CDR3: TGTGCCAGCGGACAGGGTTTATACACAGATACGCAGTATTTT. Protein sequence: CASGQGLYTDTQYF.

The chain recombines TRBV19 with TRBJ1-5, with D unclear. CDR1 LNHDA and CDR2 SQIVND come from the germline V gene (reference sequence). This CDR3 is 13 amino acids long. CDR3 region: CASQEAVNQPQHF. The CDR3 nucleotides read TGTGCATCTCAGGAGGCAGTCAATCAGCCCCAGCATTTT.

DNA of the CDR3: TGTGCCAGCAACGACCAACGGGGAGACACAGATACGCAGTATTTT. It translates to CASNDQRGDTDTQYF. The chain employs TRBV5-4 and TRBJ2-3; the D gene is possibly TRBD2 (5 bases). V shed 6 bases and J shed 2 bases, with 16 bases lying between them. Germline values: CDR1 SGHNT, CDR2 YYREEE (reference sequence). This CDR3 has 15 amino acids.